One sample yielded the 5 T cell receptor beta chains listed below, sequenced in a study of control samples from healthy donors and cancer patients. Repertoires were generated with immunoSEQ multiplex PCR, while TCRdb's copy carries only in-frame clones and drops some. The sample shows 150,000 to 200,000 clones, 94% of them seen only once. Input material: PBMCs. These TCRs come from a man in his 60s with colorectal cancer.

This clone is a singleton in its sample. The chain couples TRBV6-6 to TRBJ2-5; 11 bases map to TRBD2. With 4 bases clipped from V and 1 base from J, the junction kept 2 bases outside the gene matches. This CDR3 is built from 15 residues. The germline gives CDR1 MNHNY, CDR2 SVGAGI (reference sequence). The CDR3 nucleotides read TGTGCCAGCAGTTCCCTAGCGGGGGGCCAAGAGACCCAGTACTTC. Translating it yields CASSSLAGGQETQYF.

The sample holds a few counts of this clone. The J gene is TRBJ1-2, the V gene TRBV5-1, with TRBD1 matching over 7 bases. V shed 5 bases, J shed 1 base, and the junction held 8 bases outside the gene matches. The CDR3 has 15 residues. Looked up from germline, CDR1 is SGHRS and CDR2 is YFSETQ. CDR3 amino acids: CASSVSGQINYGYTF. The CDR3 DNA reads TGCGCCAGCAGTGTCTCGGGACAGATTAACTATGGCTACACCTTC. The full variable domain, with the rest looked up from reference TRBV5-1 and TRBJ1-2, is KAGVTQTPRYLIKTRGQQVTLSCSPISGHRSVSWYQQTPGQGLQFLFEYFSETQRNKGNFPGRFSGRQFSNSRSEMNVSTLELGDSALYLCASSVSGQINYGYTFGSGTRLTVV.

In the case of this clone: This specimen includes other DNA sequences encoding the same CDR3. The rearrangement joins TRBV6-5 to TRBJ2-7, with 10 bases lining up with TRBD1. This CDR3 contains 15 residues. The V and J ends lost 0 bases and 3 bases, in that order; junction bases with no gene match: 2. The germline V gene encodes CDR1 MNHEY and CDR2 SVGAGI. The CDR3 loop reads CASSYSGQGVYEQYF. For the CDR3, the DNA is TGTGCCAGCAGTTACTCAGGACAGGGGGTCTACGAGCAGTACTTC.

This chain joins TRBV6-6 and TRBJ1-2; 8 positions match TRBD1. CDR1 and CDR2 (germline): MNHNY, SVGAGI (reference sequence). This CDR3 has 14 amino acids. V was pared by 2 bases and J by 5 bases, with 4 bases of the junction left unmatched. In nucleotides, the CDR3 is TGTGCCAGCAGTTACCCCGACAGGGGTTATGGCTACACCTTC. Translation: CASSYPDRGYGYTF.

The count of this clone is one. This chain connects TRBV30 to TRBJ1-6; no definite D call. The length of the CDR3 is 13 residues. CDR1 and CDR2 from the germline V gene are GTSNPN and SVGIG (reference sequence). The V end was cut by 1 base, the J end by 10 bases, with 11 bases between. This CDR3 is CAWSETMRSPLHF. For the CDR3, the DNA is TGTGCCTGGAGTGAGACAATGAGGTCACCCCTCCACTTT.